These 28 T cell receptor beta chains originate from one sample sequenced in a study of T cell changes during pregnancy in multiple sclerosis. Assay: immunoSEQ multiplex PCR; the TCRdb copy retains only in-frame clones and omits some. The sample holds 55,000 to 70,000 clones; just over 90% are singletons and the top ten take over 1.3%. The sample here was peripheral blood, taken in the second trimester of pregnancy. The receptors were sampled from a female donor in good health, enrolled as a control in a pregnancy study.

The V call is TRBV20-1, the J call TRBJ1-5, with D uncertain. V was cut by 3 bases and J by 11 bases, with 8 bases left in between. From germline, CDR1 is DFQATT and CDR2 SNEGSKA (reference sequence). This CDR3 has 10 residues. CDR3 in amino acids: CSARWQSQHF. Here the CDR3 DNA reads TGCAGTGCTAGGTGGCAGTCCCAGCATTTT.

The genes are TRBV9 and TRBJ2-3, with TRBD2 identical over 13 bases. Germline CDR1 and CDR2: SGDLS and YYNGEE. V dropped 3 bases and J dropped 2; count of bases not matched to a gene: 3. CDR3 length: 16 amino acids. The CDR3: CASSEGLAGYTDTQYF. CDR3 sequence (DNA): TGTGCCAGCAGCGAGGGACTAGCGGGATACACAGATACGCAGTATTTT.

This chain uses TRBV2 with TRBJ2-3; a weak D match, TRBD2 (7 bases). Germline lookup yields CDR1 SNHLY and CDR2 FYNNEI. V dropped 7 bases and J dropped 0 bases, with 17 bases sitting between them. This CDR3 is built from 16 residues. CDR3 nucleotide sequence: TGTGCCAGCACCGAACTCGGGGGGCCTAGCACAGATACGCAGTATTTT. Protein: CASTELGGPSTDTQYF.

The chain has TRBV19 and TRBJ2-7; 10 bases align to TRBD2. This CDR3 comprises 16 residues. Losses at the gene ends were 9 bases for V and 0 bases for J; bases not matched to a gene: 11. Germline lookup yields CDR1 LNHDA and CDR2 SQIVND (reference sequence). CDR3 sequence: CASQREGLLLSYEQYF. Written as DNA, the CDR3 is TGTGCCAGCCAGCGGGAGGGCCTGTTGCTCTCCTACGAGCAGTACTTC.

Ten or more counts support this clone. V gene TRBV27 combines with J gene TRBJ2-7, with D maybe TRBD2 (6 bases). The V and J ends lost 2 bases and 7 bases respectively, with 15 bases between them. The CDR3 is 14 amino acids. CDR1 MNHEY and CDR2 SMNVEV come from the germline V gene (reference sequence). The CDR3 is CASSLQGPRGEQYF. DNA for the CDR3: TGTGCCAGCAGTTTACAGGGTCCCCGGGGGGAGCAGTACTTC.

The chain recombines TRBV7-9 with TRBJ2-2; tentatively, D is TRBD1 (5 bases). Germline CDR1 reads SEHNR; CDR2 reads FQNEAQ (reference sequence). This CDR3 contains 16 residues. Trimming shortened V by 5 bases and J by 5 bases, and 18 bases separated the two germline ends. Here the CDR3 DNA reads TGTGCCAGCAGCAGCCGCGGCGACAGACCTACCGGGGAGCTGTTTTTT. Amino acids: CASSSRGDRPTGELFF.

This chain uses TRBV18 with TRBJ1-5; no firm D call. CDR1 and CDR2 (germline): KGHSH, LQKENI. V was cut by 3 bases and J by 7 bases, with 16 bases left in between. The CDR3 contains 15 residues. In DNA form, the CDR3 reads TGTGCCAGCTCACCGCCTCAGGCCCGTGGCCAGCCCCAGCATTTT. This translates into CASSPPQARGQPQHF.

J is TRBJ2-5 and V is TRBV6-5; weak D call: TRBD1 (6 bases). The J call may be wrong; the DNA end is better matched by TRBJ2-7. CDR1 is MNHEY and CDR2 is SVGAGI in the germline V gene. The CDR3 length is 14 residues. The CDR3 loop reads CASSPDRRTYEQYF. For the CDR3, the DNA is TGTGCCAGCAGTCCCGACAGGAGAACCTACGAGCAGTACTTC.

This sequence joins TRBV7-6 and TRBJ1-2; 7 positions match TRBD1. The germline V gene has CDR1 SGHVS and CDR2 FNYEAQ. The ends lost 4 bases at V and 2 bases at J; junction bases unmatched: 1. The length of the CDR3 is 13 residues. CDR3 in amino acids: CASSSGQNYGYTF. The CDR3 DNA reads TGTGCCAGCAGCTCGGGACAGAACTATGGCTACACCTTC.

This chain uses TRBV16 with TRBJ1-2; D not resolved. From germline, CDR1 is KGHSY and CDR2 FQNENV. There are 14 residues in the CDR3. Trimming left V 4 bases short and J 2 bases short, with 11 bases between. In DNA, the CDR3 is TGTGCCAGCAGCCCCGATCGACTGAACTATGGCTACACCTTC. It encodes CASSPDRLNYGYTF.

CDR3 sequence reads: CAGSRDRAPSGANVLTF. For the CDR3, the DNA is TGTGCCGGTTCTCGGGACAGGGCTCCATCTGGGGCCAACGTCCTGACTTTC. This chain uses TRBV28 with TRBJ2-6; TRBD1 matches 9 bases. CDR1 and CDR2 (germline): MDHEN, SYDVKM. The junction had 12 bases not matched to a gene; V was cut back by 11 bases and J by 1 base. The CDR3 covers 17 residues.

Only one count was recorded for this clone. The chain carries TRBV28 and TRBJ2-5, with D maybe TRBD2 (5 bases). The CDR3 is 15 residues long. Between the trimmed V and J ends, which lost 5 bases and 0 bases, there was a span of 13 bases. Looked up from germline, CDR1 is MDHEN and CDR2 is SYDVKM. The CDR3 reads CASSPRRGNQETQYF. Here the CDR3 DNA reads TGTGCCAGCAGTCCCCGTCGGGGAAACCAAGAGACCCAGTACTTC. Filled out from reference TRBV28 and TRBJ2-5, the complete variable domain reads DVKVTQSSRYLVKRTGEKVFLECVQDMDHENMFWYRQDPGLGLRLIYFSYDVKMKEKGDIPEGYSVSREKKERFSLILESASTNQTSMYLCASSPRRGNQETQYFGPGTRLLVL.

This chain links TRBV25-1 with TRBJ1-6, with 9 bases lining up with TRBD1. The CDR3 is 16 residues long. Germline V gene data show CDR1 as MGHDK and CDR2 as SYGVNS. V lost 4 bases and J lost 6; bases outside the gene matches: 7. The CDR3 nucleotides are TGTGCCAGCAGTGCGACGACGGGACAGGGTAATTCACCCCTCCACTTT. This encodes CASSATTGQGNSPLHF.

The chain couples TRBV29-1 to TRBJ1-4; TRBD1 might be the D (6 bases). Germline CDR1 and CDR2: SQVTM and ANQGSEA. The CDR3 spans 15 residues. V was clipped by 3 bases and J by 2 bases, with 13 bases between them. The CDR3 spells CSVDGGGATNEKLFF. As DNA, the CDR3 is TGCAGCGTTGATGGCGGGGGCGCGACTAATGAAAAACTGTTTTTT. The variable domain in full, completed from reference TRBV29-1 and TRBJ1-4, reads SAVISQKPSRDICQRGTSLTIQCQVDSQVTMMFWYRQQPGQSLTLIATANQGSEATYESGFVIDKFPISRPNLTFSTLTVSNMSPEDSSIYLCSVDGGGATNEKLFFGSGTQLSVL.

V is TRBV20-1 and J is TRBJ2-7, with no clear D. Germline V gene lookup returns CDR1 DFQATT and CDR2 SNEGSKA (reference sequence). Trimming pared 5 bases from V and 6 bases from J, leaving 8 bases between. This CDR3 comprises 10 residues. CDR3 sequence reads: CSALLSEQYF. In nucleotides, the CDR3 is TGCAGTGCTTTATTATCCGAGCAGTACTTC.

This chain uses TRBV6-6 with TRBJ2-1; D not resolved. Trimming removed 8 bases at V and 4 bases at J, with 15 bases between. Germline CDR1 MNHNY, CDR2 SVGAGI (reference sequence). The CDR3 sequence is 14 residues long. The CDR3 region has the DNA TGTGCCAGCGTTTCGGGTGGTGGTTACAATGAGCAGTTCTTC. Protein: CASVSGGGYNEQFF.

The J gene is TRBJ2-5, the V gene TRBV28; D is ambiguous. V was trimmed by 4 bases and J by 4 bases, leaving 7 bases between them. Germline values: CDR1 MDHEN, CDR2 SYDVKM. CDR3 size: 12 residues. CDR3 amino acids: CASSSTGETQYF. The CDR3 DNA reads TGTGCCAGCAGTTCCACCGGAGAGACCCAGTACTTC. The full variable domain, in which reference TRBV28 and TRBJ2-5 provide the parts outside the CDR3, is DVKVTQSSRYLVKRTGEKVFLECVQDMDHENMFWYRQDPGLGLRLIYFSYDVKMKEKGDIPEGYSVSREKKERFSLILESASTNQTSMYLCASSSTGETQYFGPGTRLLVL.

This sequence joins TRBV6-6 and TRBJ1-4; 8 bases fit TRBD1. V lost 2 bases to trimming and J lost 8 bases; unmatched junction nucleotides: 10. CDR1 is MNHNY and CDR2 is SVGAGI in the germline V gene (reference sequence). CDR3 size: 16 residues. The CDR3 region has the DNA TGTGCCAGCAGTTACGGCCCAGGGGGCGGACACGAAAAACTGTTTTTT. Its protein is CASSYGPGGGHEKLFF.

The rearrangement uses TRBV5-1 and TRBJ2-1; D perhaps matches TRBD1 (6 bases). The CDR3 runs to 15 residues. The germline V gene encodes CDR1 SGHRS and CDR2 YFSETQ. V was cut by 4 bases and J by 0 bases, with 11 bases left in between. CDR3 sequence: CASSEETGSYNEQFF. The CDR3 DNA reads TGCGCCAGCAGCGAGGAGACAGGCTCCTACAATGAGCAGTTCTTC.

The chain is built from TRBV27 and TRBJ2-1, with TRBD1 identical over 8 bases. V was clipped by 6 bases and J by 0 bases; unmatched bases: 10. This CDR3 has 17 amino acids. Germline V gene data show CDR1 as MNHEY and CDR2 as SMNVEV (reference sequence). This chain's CDR3 is CASSQGTGQSSYNEQFF. The DNA of the CDR3 is TGTGCCAGCAGCCAAGGGACAGGACAGAGCTCCTACAATGAGCAGTTCTTC.

The rearrangement uses TRBV5-6 and TRBJ2-1; 9 nucleotides align to TRBD1. J gave up 1 base and V 0 bases, and 5 bases lay outside the gene matches. Per the germline V gene, CDR1 is SGHDT and CDR2 is YYEEEE. The CDR3 consists of 17 residues. The CDR3 spells CASSLDSGTGSYNEQFF. The CDR3 DNA sequence: TGTGCCAGCAGCTTGGATTCCGGGACAGGGTCCTACAATGAGCAGTTCTTC.

The V call is TRBV6-1, the J call TRBJ2-5, with TRBD1 as a possible D gene (5 bases). This CDR3 has 13 residues. Between the trimmed V and J ends, which lost 4 bases and 1 base, there was a span of 7 bases. Germline V gene sequence: CDR1 MNHNS, CDR2 SASEGT. DNA for the CDR3: TGTGCCAGCAGTGGGGGCTTCCAAGAGACCCAGTACTTC. It is translated as CASSGGFQETQYF.

This clone was observed once. J is TRBJ1-2 and V is TRBV14, with D possibly TRBD1 on 5 matching bases. Per germline, CDR1 SGHDN and CDR2 FVKESK. V shed 3 bases and J shed 3 bases, with 11 bases lying between them. The CDR3 spans 14 residues. Here the CDR3 DNA reads TGTGCCAGCAGCCAGGGGCAGGGCCACTATGGCTACACCTTC. Translating it yields CASSQGQGHYGYTF.

The chain has TRBV6-6 and TRBJ1-3; 7 positions agree with TRBD1. Germline values: CDR1 MNHNY, CDR2 SVGAGI (reference sequence). V lost 6 bases to trimming and J lost 1 base; unmatched junction nucleotides: 3. This CDR3 contains 14 residues. The CDR3 protein is CASRHRGSGNTIYF. The CDR3 DNA follows: TGTGCCAGCAGGCACAGGGGTTCTGGAAACACCATATATTTT.

This chain links TRBV10-1 with TRBJ2-7, with D possibly TRBD2 on 5 matching bases. Germline CDR1 is WNHNN and CDR2 is SYGVQD (reference sequence). V was shortened by 3 bases and J by 5 bases, with 23 bases between the two germline ends. This CDR3 spans 17 amino acids. This chain's CDR3 is CASSDSSKRSFGDEQYF. CDR3 DNA sequence: TGCGCCAGCAGTGATTCCTCGAAAAGGTCCTTCGGGGACGAGCAGTACTTC.

This clone was detected once. The chain combines TRBV7-9 with TRBJ1-6; a possible D gene is TRBD1 (5 bases). The CDR3 totals 14 residues. Germline lookup yields CDR1 SEHNR and CDR2 FQNEAQ (reference sequence). V shed 5 bases and J shed 8 bases, with 13 bases lying between them. The CDR3 loop is CASSPPGIYSPLHF. The CDR3 bases are TGTGCCAGCAGCCCCCCAGGGATTTATTCACCCCTCCACTTT.

Relative to its sample, this clone is medium-sized. Written as DNA, the CDR3 is TGTGCCAGCAGCGCCTCCCGTCGGACAGGGACTTACGAGCAGTACTTC. Protein: CASSASRRTGTYEQYF. The chain employs TRBV2 and TRBJ2-7, with 8 bases matching TRBD1. Trimming removed 6 bases from V and 4 bases from J; junction bases left unmatched: 14. The germline V gene encodes CDR1 SNHLY and CDR2 FYNNEI. The CDR3 has 16 residues.

The V and J genes are TRBV19 and TRBJ1-1; D is unresolved. From germline, CDR1 is LNHDA and CDR2 SQIVND (reference sequence). Between the trimmed V and J ends, which lost 3 bases and 10 bases, there was a span of 9 bases. The length of the CDR3 is 11 residues. CDR3 in DNA: TGTGCCAGTAGTATGGGCCTTCTAGCTTTCTTT. Residues: CASSMGLLAFF.